Each of the 17 T cell receptor beta chains below was sequenced from the same sample in a study of blood T cell repertoires in COVID-19 (dated by TCRdb to 2020 to 2021). Libraries were made using the immunoSEQ multiplex PCR assay. TCRdb stores this immuneACCESS table with in-frame sequences only. Part of the clones is absent; in the studies checked, under half of the shortfall reflects unresolved V genes, and no reason is known for the rest. The sample table holds roughly 290,000 clones, of which approximately 89% were seen once. Around 8% of the sample goes to the ten largest clones. What was sequenced was peripheral blood. The receptors originated from a woman between 45 and 65 years old who had recovered from COVID-19.

The genes are TRBV6-5 and TRBJ2-2; weak D call: TRBD2 (6 bases). The germline CDR1 and CDR2 sequences are MNHEY and SVGAGI. This CDR3 contains 15 residues. Trimming pared 3 bases from V and 2 bases from J, leaving 10 bases between. CDR3 region: CASSYRAGNTGELFF. The DNA of the CDR3 is TGTGCCAGCAGTTATCGTGCGGGAAACACCGGGGAGCTGTTTTTT.

This clone was picked up a small number of times. The chain uses TRBV9 and TRBJ1-2; 8 nucleotides line up with TRBD1. Germline V gives CDR1 SGDLS, CDR2 YYNGEE. V gave up 2 bases and J gave up 6 bases; unmatched junction bases: 6. The CDR3 is 14 residues long. The CDR3 coding sequence is TGTGCCAGCAGCGTCACCGGGACAGGTAATGGCTACACCTTC. Its protein product is CASSVTGTGNGYTF.

The gene calls are TRBV5-1 and TRBJ2-3; D perhaps matches TRBD2 (6 bases). The germline V gene encodes CDR1 SGHRS and CDR2 YFSETQ. The V and J ends lost 0 bases and 3 bases respectively, with 20 bases between them. This CDR3 is built from 18 residues. The CDR3 region has the DNA TGCGCCAGCAGCTTGGAGGGGTTAGTGGCGGGGATTACAGATACGCAGTATTTT. It is translated as CASSLEGLVAGITDTQYF.

The chain uses TRBV4-2 and TRBJ2-1; D not resolved. This CDR3 is 16 amino acids long. CDR1 is LGHNA, CDR2 YNFKEQ, per germline. Trimming took off 1 base at V and 0 bases at J, with 10 bases between the two ends. In DNA form, the CDR3 reads TGTGCCAGCAGCCAAGGGCCAGTAAGCTCCTACAATGAGCAGTTCTTC. Translating gives CASSQGPVSSYNEQFF.

Comments on this clone: The same CDR3 also results from other DNA sequences found in this sample. This sequence joins TRBV19 and TRBJ2-7; unclear D gene. This CDR3 comprises 11 residues. Trimming stripped 4 bases from V and 4 bases from J, with 5 bases between. CDR1 is LNHDA and CDR2 is SQIVND in the germline V gene (reference sequence). The CDR3 sequence is CASSSEYEQYF. CDR3 in DNA: TGTGCCAGTAGTAGCGAGTACGAGCAGTACTTC.

This rearrangement joins TRBV10-2 to TRBJ1-1; perhaps TRBD1 as D (5 bases). The CDR3 is 14 amino acids. V lost 8 bases to trimming and J lost 5 bases, with 18 bases between them. The germline V gene encodes CDR1 WSHSY and CDR2 SAAADI. The CDR3 sequence: CASQNQGGITEAFF. The CDR3 DNA reads as TGCGCCAGCCAAAATCAGGGAGGGATTACTGAAGCTTTCTTT.

The rearrangement links TRBV7-2 to TRBJ1-2; the D gene is possibly TRBD1 (5 bases). CDR1 is SGHTA and CDR2 is FQGNSA in the germline V gene. The CDR3 spans 13 residues. The V end lost 2 bases, the J end lost 6 bases, and 10 bases lay between the germline ends. CDR3: CASSLSPGNGYTF. The CDR3 region has the DNA TGTGCCAGCAGCTTAAGTCCAGGGAATGGCTACACCTTC.

Concerning this clone: A junction boundary mismatches the germline segment, possibly from a read error. J is TRBJ1-1 and V is TRBV19; D possibly corresponds to TRBD1 (6 bases). Germline-derived CDR1 and CDR2 are LNHDA and SQIVND (reference sequence). The CDR3 covers 12 residues. This CDR3 reads CASSPGTSRGCF. The CDR3 bases are TGTGCCAGTAGCCCCGGGACGTCCAGGGGATGCTTT.

This chain uses TRBV5-1 with TRBJ2-5, with D possibly matching TRBD1 (5 bases). CDR1 is SGHRS, CDR2 YFSETQ, per germline. The CDR3 extends over 14 amino acids. Trimming left V 0 bases short and J 5 bases short, with 11 bases between. The CDR3: CASSLAPGWETQYF. The CDR3 DNA sequence: TGCGCCAGCAGCTTGGCTCCAGGGTGGGAGACCCAGTACTTC. The full variable domain, rest sourced from reference TRBV5-1 and TRBJ2-5, is KAGVTQTPRYLIKTRGQQVTLSCSPISGHRSVSWYQQTPGQGLQFLFEYFSETQRNKGNFPGRFSGRQFSNSRSEMNVSTLELGDSALYLCASSLAPGWETQYFGPGTRLLVL.

The gene calls are TRBV28 and TRBJ2-7; 8 bases match TRBD1. The CDR3 consists of 16 residues. V dropped 2 bases and J dropped 0; count of bases not matched to a gene: 6. The V gene's germline CDR1 is MDHEN and CDR2 SYDVKM. The DNA of the CDR3 is TGTGCCAGCAGTTTACGAGGACAGGGCGTCTCCTACGAGCAGTACTTC. Protein: CASSLRGQGVSYEQYF.

With respect to this clone: In the same sample, other DNA sequences code for this CDR3. The chain joins TRBV7-2 to TRBJ1-1, with 8 bases matching TRBD1. J gave up 4 bases and V 2 bases, and 0 bases lay outside the gene matches. This CDR3 comprises 13 residues. In germline, CDR1 is SGHTA, CDR2 FQGNSA. CDR3: CASSLTGGTEAFF. For the CDR3, the DNA is TGTGCCAGCAGCTTAACAGGGGGCACTGAAGCTTTCTTT.

The chain is built from TRBV7-2 and TRBJ2-1; the match to TRBD2 covers 10 bases. This CDR3 has 14 residues. Germline CDR1 SGHTA, CDR2 FQGNSA. V lost 3 bases, J lost 6 bases, and 2 bases stayed unmatched. The DNA for the CDR3 is TGTGCCAGCAGCTTCCAGCGGGAGGGCAATGAGCAGTTCTTC. This sequence encodes CASSFQREGNEQFF.

This clone was observed a handful of times. Within the sample, other DNA sequences also encode this same CDR3. This chain connects TRBV30 to TRBJ2-7, with D tentatively TRBD1 (6 bases). With 0 bases removed from V and 1 base from J, the gap between germline ends came to 10 bases. This CDR3 has 14 amino acids. Germline CDR1 GTSNPN, CDR2 SVGIG (reference sequence). CDR3 amino acids: CAWSVGTISYEQYF. CDR3 DNA sequence: TGTGCCTGGAGTGTTGGGACAATATCCTACGAGCAGTACTTC.

The rearrangement uses TRBV7-2 and TRBJ2-5, with D perhaps matching TRBD2 (5 bases). The V end lost 7 bases, the J end lost 1 base, and 10 bases lay between the germline ends. The CDR3 sequence is 13 residues long. The V gene's germline CDR1 is SGHTA and CDR2 FQGNSA. The CDR3 sequence: CASTAGIQETQYF. CDR3 nucleotide sequence: TGTGCCAGCACCGCCGGGATCCAAGAGACCCAGTACTTC.

This clone has a single count. The V gene is TRBV6-5, the J gene TRBJ2-1; TRBD2 matches at 11 bases. CDR1 is MNHEY and CDR2 is SVGAGI in the germline V gene. V shed 4 bases, J shed 4 bases, and the junction held 3 bases outside the gene matches. The CDR3 extends over 15 amino acids. For the CDR3, the DNA is TGTGCCAGCAGTTCAACTAGCGGGGGTTACAATGAGCAGTTCTTC. Protein product: CASSSTSGGYNEQFF.

This clone was counted ten times or more. The chain uses TRBV6-6 and TRBJ2-7; no clear D gene. The CDR3 has 11 amino acids. Germline assignment: CDR1 MNHNY and CDR2 SVGAGI (reference sequence). V lost 7 bases to trimming and J lost 6 bases, with 10 bases between them. The CDR3 DNA reads TGTGCCAGCACTAAGTCGGGCGAGCAGTACTTC. Its translation is CASTKSGEQYF.

The V call is TRBV7-9, the J call TRBJ2-7; D is undetermined. V was pared by 1 base and J by 0 bases, with 13 bases between. The CDR3 spans 16 residues. Germline V CDR1 and CDR2: SEHNR, FQNEAQ (reference sequence). CDR3 sequence (DNA): TGTGCCAGCAGCTTAGGTTTCATTACCAGCTCCTACGAGCAGTACTTC. This translates into CASSLGFITSSYEQYF.